Detailed here is one T cell receptor beta chain. CDR3 length equals 15 residues. The V end was cut by 6 bases, the J end by 4 bases, with 16 bases between. In germline, CDR1 is LNHDA, CDR2 SQIVND (reference sequence). These data belong to a study of T cell changes during pregnancy in multiple sclerosis. Sequenced by immunoSEQ multiplex PCR; TCRdb stores in-frame clones only, minus some. The table lists 38,000 or so clones, around 93% of them singletons, with 0.41% in the top ten. The origin of this receptor is a female donor with multiple sclerosis, enrolled in a pregnancy study. Sequenced here: CD4+ T cells from peripheral blood mononuclear cells, sampled in the first trimester of pregnancy. The gene calls are TRBV19 and TRBJ2-1, with D perhaps matching TRBD2 (6 bases). This CDR3 is CASRGWRERYNEQFF. CDR3 bases: TGTGCCAGTAGAGGTTGGAGGGAGAGGTACAATGAGCAGTTCTTC.